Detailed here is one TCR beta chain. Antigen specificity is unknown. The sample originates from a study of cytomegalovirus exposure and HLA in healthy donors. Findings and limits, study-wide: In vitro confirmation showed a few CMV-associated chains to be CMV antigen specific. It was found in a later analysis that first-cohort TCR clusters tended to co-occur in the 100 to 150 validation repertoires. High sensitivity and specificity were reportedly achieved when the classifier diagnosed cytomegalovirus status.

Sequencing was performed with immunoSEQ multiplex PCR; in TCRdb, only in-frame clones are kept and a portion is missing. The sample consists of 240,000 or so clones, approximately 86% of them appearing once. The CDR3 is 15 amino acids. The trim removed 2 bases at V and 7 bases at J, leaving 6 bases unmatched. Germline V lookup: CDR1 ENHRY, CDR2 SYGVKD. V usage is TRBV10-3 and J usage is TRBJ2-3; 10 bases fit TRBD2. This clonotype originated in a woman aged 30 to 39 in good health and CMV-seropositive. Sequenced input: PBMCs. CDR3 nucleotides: TGTGCCATCAGTGAGACTAGCGGGAACTCAAATACGCAGTATTTT. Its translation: CAISETSGNSNTQYF.